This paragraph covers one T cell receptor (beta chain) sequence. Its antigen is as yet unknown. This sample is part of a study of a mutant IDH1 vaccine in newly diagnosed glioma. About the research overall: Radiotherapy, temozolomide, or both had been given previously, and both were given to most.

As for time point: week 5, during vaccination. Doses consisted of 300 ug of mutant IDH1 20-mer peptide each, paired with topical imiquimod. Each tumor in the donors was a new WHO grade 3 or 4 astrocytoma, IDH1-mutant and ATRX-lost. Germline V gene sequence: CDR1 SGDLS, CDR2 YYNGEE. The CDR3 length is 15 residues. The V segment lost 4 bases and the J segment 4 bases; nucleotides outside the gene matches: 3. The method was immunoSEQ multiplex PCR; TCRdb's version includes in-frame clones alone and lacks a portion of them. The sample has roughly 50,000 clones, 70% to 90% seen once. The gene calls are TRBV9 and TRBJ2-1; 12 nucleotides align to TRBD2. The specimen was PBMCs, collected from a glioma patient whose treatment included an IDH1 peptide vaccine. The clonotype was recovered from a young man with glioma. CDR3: CASSSTSGGYNEQFF. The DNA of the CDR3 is TGTGCCAGCAGCTCCACTAGCGGGGGGTACAATGAGCAGTTCTTC.